Below are 21 T cell receptor beta chains sequenced from a single sample in a study of Ad26.COV2.S vaccination and SARS-CoV-2 variants. Profiled with immunoSEQ multiplex PCR; TCRdb holds only in-frame clones, not every one. The sample yields 180,000 or so clones, approximately 88% seen once. The source was peripheral blood, collected after recovery from COVID-19. Every receptor here comes from a human donor who had recovered from COVID-19.

The chain combines TRBV7-2 with TRBJ2-5; D not certain. This CDR3 spans 16 amino acids. Trimming took 6 bases from V and 0 from J, leaving 17 bases between them. Germline V gene sequence: CDR1 SGHTA, CDR2 FQGNSA. The CDR3, as DNA: TGTGCCAGCAGGTTTCGCGGCGCACGGTACCAAGAGACCCAGTACTTC. Residues: CASRFRGARYQETQYF.

The chain uses TRBV15 and TRBJ2-7; TRBD1 might be the D (5 bases). CDR1 LNHNV and CDR2 YYDKDF come from the germline V gene (reference sequence). CDR3 size: 11 residues. Trimming shortened V by 8 bases and J by 6 bases, and 11 bases separated the two germline ends. The CDR3 region has the DNA TGTGCCACCGGACAATCAGCCGAGCAGTACTTC. Translated: CATGQSAEQYF.

The V gene is TRBV6-6, the J gene TRBJ1-4; D might be TRBD1 (5 bases). Trimming removed 7 bases at V and 1 base at J, with 10 bases between. From germline, CDR1 is MNHNY and CDR2 SVGAGI (reference sequence). The CDR3 consists of 14 residues. The CDR3 sequence is CASKARETNEKLFF. The CDR3 DNA reads TGTGCCAGCAAGGCCAGGGAAACTAATGAAAAACTGTTTTTT.

This chain uses TRBV5-1 with TRBJ2-1; D is possibly TRBD1 or TRBD2 (5 bases each). The CDR3 totals 15 residues. CDR1 is SGHRS, CDR2 YFSETQ, per germline. Trimming removed 2 bases at V and 3 bases at J, with 12 bases between. The CDR3 sequence: CASSFGDGGYNEQFF. Written as DNA, the CDR3 is TGCGCCAGCAGCTTCGGGGATGGGGGCTACAATGAGCAGTTCTTC.

J is TRBJ1-5 and V is TRBV6-5; D ambiguous. The CDR3 extends over 12 amino acids. Trimming took 5 bases from V and 9 from J, leaving 11 bases between them. From germline, CDR1 is MNHEY and CDR2 SVGAGI. The CDR3: CASSTGPRPQHF. CDR3 in DNA: TGTGCCAGCAGTACCGGTCCAAGGCCCCAGCATTTT.

V usage is TRBV4-2 and J usage is TRBJ2-7; D may match TRBD1 or TRBD2 (6 bases each). Germline V gene lookup returns CDR1 LGHNA and CDR2 YNFKEQ. V lost 3 bases to trimming and J lost 4 bases, with 13 bases between them. This CDR3 is built from 14 residues. The CDR3 spells CASSHNKGGYEQYF. CDR3 DNA: TGTGCCAGCAGCCACAACAAAGGGGGGTACGAGCAGTACTTC.

Only a few counts were recorded for this clone. This chain links TRBV19 with TRBJ1-5; TRBD1 is a possible D gene (5 bases). Germline CDR1 and CDR2: LNHDA and SQIVND (reference sequence). The CDR3 is made up of 12 amino acids. V lost 3 bases and J 6 bases, leaving 6 bases between the germline ends. Written as DNA, the CDR3 is TGTGCCAGTAGTATCGGGGCTCAGCCCCAGCATTTT. Protein sequence: CASSIGAQPQHF.

The chain recombines TRBV4-2 with TRBJ1-6; no clear D. This CDR3 comprises 16 residues. Germline lookup yields CDR1 LGHNA and CDR2 YNFKEQ. V was pared by 0 bases and J by 0 bases, with 6 bases between. CDR3 DNA: TGTGCCAGCAGCCAAGAGGCCAGCTCCTATAATTCACCCCTCCACTTT. Protein: CASSQEASSYNSPLHF.

This rearrangement joins TRBV30 to TRBJ1-6; D is undetermined. Germline lookup yields CDR1 GTSNPN and CDR2 SVGIG (reference sequence). This CDR3 contains 14 residues. Deletions cut 2 bases from V and 4 bases from J, with 9 bases between. The CDR3 DNA sequence: TGTGCCTGGAGTCCGACGGCTTATAATTCACCCCTCCACTTT. Its protein is CAWSPTAYNSPLHF.

The gene calls are TRBV6-6 and TRBJ2-3, with D hard to call. The CDR3 has 16 residues. Between the trimmed V and J ends, which lost 0 bases and 0 bases, there was a span of 10 bases. CDR1 and CDR2 from the germline V gene are MNHNY and SVGAGI (reference sequence). For the CDR3, the DNA is TGTGCCAGCAGTTACTCGATGGCTGGCAGCACAGATACGCAGTATTTT. Translation: CASSYSMAGSTDTQYF.

This clone was seen only a few times. V usage is TRBV7-6 and J usage is TRBJ2-7; tentatively, D is TRBD2 (6 bases). Trimming shortened V by 0 bases and J by 2 bases, and 11 bases separated the two germline ends. The CDR3 sequence is 15 residues long. Germline CDR1 reads SGHVS; CDR2 reads FNYEAQ. The CDR3 loop is CASSLAQGGTYEQYF. CDR3 coding DNA: TGTGCCAGCAGCTTAGCGCAGGGAGGTACCTACGAGCAGTACTTC.

CDR3 residues: CASSLGASAGNTIYF. The CDR3, as DNA: TGTGCCAGCAGCTTAGGGGCCTCGGCTGGAAACACCATATATTTT. V gene TRBV13 combines with J gene TRBJ1-3; D gene ambiguous. V was pared by 0 bases and J by 2 bases, with 8 bases between. The length of the CDR3 is 15 residues. CDR1 PRHDT and CDR2 FYEKMQ come from the germline V gene (reference sequence).

V and J are TRBV6-1 and TRBJ2-5, with D possibly TRBD2 on 6 matching bases. This CDR3 is built from 16 residues. V shed 4 bases and J shed 1 base, with 16 bases lying between them. Germline-derived CDR1 and CDR2 are MNHNS and SASEGT. The CDR3 DNA is TGTGCCAGCAGTGCAAACAAGGGACTCCTCCAAGAGACCCAGTACTTC. Its protein product is CASSANKGLLQETQYF.

The chain joins TRBV7-9 to TRBJ1-2; the D gene is possibly TRBD1 (6 bases). The CDR3 consists of 14 residues. Germline assignment: CDR1 SEHNR and CDR2 FQNEAQ (reference sequence). Trimming left V 0 bases short and J 3 bases short, with 8 bases between. DNA for the CDR3: TGTGCCAGCAGCTTAGCGAGACAGGACTATGGCTACACCTTC. Its translation is CASSLARQDYGYTF.

The chain has TRBV11-3 and TRBJ2-5; the match to TRBD1 covers 12 bases. V gave up 3 bases and J gave up 7 bases; unmatched junction bases: 6. The V gene's germline CDR1 is SGHNT and CDR2 YENEEA. CDR3 size: 15 residues. The CDR3 reads CASSLGTGGRGTQYF. CDR3 DNA: TGTGCCAGCAGCTTGGGGACAGGGGGCCGGGGGACCCAGTACTTC.

The V gene is TRBV2, the J gene TRBJ1-6, with a possible D match to TRBD1 (6 bases). This CDR3 has 14 residues. V lost 7 bases and J lost 5, with 12 bases in between. Germline lookup yields CDR1 SNHLY and CDR2 FYNNEI. CDR3 DNA: TGTGCCAGCAATTCAGGGGTGGATAATTCACCCCTCCACTTT. It translates to CASNSGVDNSPLHF.

V gene TRBV28 combines with J gene TRBJ1-1; maybe TRBD1 (5 bases). The CDR3 is 13 residues long. Trimming took off 9 bases at V and 6 bases at J, with 17 bases between the two ends. The germline gives CDR1 MDHEN, CDR2 SYDVKM. The CDR3 sequence is CASEEGRSSEAFF. In nucleotides, the CDR3 is TGTGCCAGTGAGGAGGGGAGGTCCTCTGAAGCTTTCTTT.

The genes are TRBV14 and TRBJ1-1, with 7 nucleotides matching TRBD1. The CDR3 contains 14 residues. The ends lost 4 bases at V and 0 bases at J; junction bases unmatched: 2. Germline assignment: CDR1 SGHDN and CDR2 FVKESK. CDR3 sequence: CASSLGQVNTEAFF. The CDR3 region has the DNA TGTGCCAGCAGCCTCGGACAGGTGAACACTGAAGCTTTCTTT. The full variable domain, in which reference TRBV14 and TRBJ1-1 provide the parts outside the CDR3, is EAGVTQFPSHSVIEKGQTVTLRCDPISGHDNLYWYRRVMGKEIKFLLHFVKESKQDESGMPNNRFLAERTGGTYSTLKVQPAELEDSGVYFCASSLGQVNTEAFFGQGTRLTVV.

The V and J genes are TRBV5-4 and TRBJ1-1, with D maybe TRBD1 (5 bases). The germline V gene has CDR1 SGHNT and CDR2 YYREEE (reference sequence). The V end lost 4 bases, the J end lost 4 bases, and 14 bases lay between the germline ends. This CDR3 is 14 amino acids long. The CDR3 loop is CASSPGREPTEAFF. The CDR3 region has the DNA TGTGCCAGCAGCCCCGGCAGGGAACCCACTGAAGCTTTCTTT.

CDR3 coding DNA: TGTGCCAGCAGTGAATTCGGGATTGAGGGGAGAAGAGGAAACACCATATATTTT. Its translation: CASSEFGIEGRRGNTIYF. The chain has TRBV6-1 and TRBJ1-3; tentative D call: TRBD1 (5 bases). Germline values: CDR1 MNHNS, CDR2 SASEGT. Trimming shortened V by 2 bases and J by 4 bases, and 21 bases separated the two germline ends. The CDR3 is 18 residues long.

CDR3 DNA sequence: TGTGCCAGCAGCCTTTTTTTTTACCCACCTCTGGGGGCCAACGTCCTGACTTTC. It specifies CASSLFFYPPLGANVLTF. The chain links TRBV9 to TRBJ2-6; D ambiguous. Germline V CDR1 and CDR2: SGDLS, YYNGEE. The CDR3 loop spans 18 amino acids. V was shortened by 4 bases and J by 4 bases, with 21 bases between the two germline ends.